This T cell receptor (beta chain) is from a study of blood T cell repertoires in COVID-19. Study-wide context: Donors in the United States, Italy and Spain gave samples during acute or convalescent COVID-19. PBMCs, B-cell-depleted T cells, or T cells were the source of the cDNA or gDNA that made up the material.

Authors' methods: Reference gene primer amplification in the assay estimated nucleated cell counts. TCRdb keeps only in-frame clones here, not all; method: immunoSEQ multiplex PCR. That table is the source of V, J and clone size, and D and trimming were worked out from the DNA. The table includes about 260,000 clones, around 87% detected once. V gave up 5 bases and J gave up 4 bases, with 17 bases separating them. The CDR3 totals 15 residues. From germline, CDR1 is LNHDA and CDR2 SQIVND (reference sequence). The receptor comes from a woman aged 40 to 55 who had recovered from COVID-19. The chain combines TRBV19 with TRBJ1-2; possibly TRBD1 for D (6 bases). Sequenced: peripheral blood. In DNA form, the CDR3 reads TGTGCCAGTAGTTGGGCAGGGGCGCAGGTCTATGGCTACACCTTC. Its translation: CASSWAGAQVYGYTF.